This T cell receptor (beta chain) was captured in a study of blood T cells in healthy people across ages. Study-wide findings and caveats: Greater diversity and more naive CD4+ cells were seen in long-lived donors than in aged donors.

Points on this clonotype: Its cognate antigen is unknown.

PCR was performed a second time for about 7 to 12 cycles using a sample-barcoded 5' primer and a J-beta primer mix. TCRdb re-analysed the 5' RACE reads in MiXCR, keeping a single row per CDR3 protein. The repertoire holds under 2 million distinct CDR3 sequences, with 34% as singletons. This CDR3 is built from 13 residues. With 3 bases clipped from V and 10 bases from J, the junction kept 5 bases outside the gene matches. Looked up from germline, CDR1 is SGHDT and CDR2 is YYEEEE. Sequencing was done on a sample of blood. The clonotype comes from a woman in her twenties or thirties in good health. V is TRBV5-6 and J is TRBJ2-1; TRBD2 aligns across 9 bases. CDR3 coding DNA: TGTGCCAGCAGCTGGACTAGCGTAGAAGAGCAGTTCTTC. Translating gives CASSWTSVEEQFF. The whole variable domain, remainder taken from reference TRBV5-6 and TRBJ2-1, is DAGVTQSPTHLIKTRGQQVTLRCSPKSGHDTVSWYQQALGQGPQFIFQYYEEEERQRGNFPDRFSGHQFPNYSSELNVNALLLGDSALYLCASSWTSVEEQFFGPGTRLTVL.